The rows below give T cell receptor beta chains drawn from one sample of a study of regulatory T cells in long-lasting Graves disease. TCRdb itself ran the multiplex PCR reads through MiXCR, one entry per CDR3 protein. There are some 600,000 distinct CDR3 sequences in the sample; 15% to 20% occur only once, and about 12% lies in the top ten. These records were also assigned to another study, of T cells in Graves' hyperthyroidism and ophthalmopathy.

The sample in question was peripheral blood mononuclear cells (PBMCs), obtained at new diagnosis, from a patient treated with antithyroid drugs. Every receptor here comes from a man younger than 35 with Graves disease. The CDR3 runs from the conserved cysteine through the conserved F or W. A D gene is named only where the DNA matches it firmly. Clone size appears in some rows only: once, few, many, or a class for an expanded clone.

clone_size: many; v_call: TRBV12-3/TRBV12-4; j_call: TRBJ2-3; d_call: TRBD2; cdr3_nt: TGTGCCAGCTCGTCGCCTAGCGGGACGTTCACTCTCACAGATACGCAGTATTTT; cdr3_aa: CASSSPSGTFTLTDTQYF
clone_size: many; v_call: TRBV14; j_call: TRBJ2-2; d_call: TRBD2; cdr3_nt: TGTGCCAGCAGCCAAGCTACTAGCGGAAACACCGGGGAGCTGTTTTTT; cdr3_aa: CASSQATSGNTGELFF
clone_size: once; v_call: TRBV7-3; j_call: TRBJ2-3; d_call: TRBD2; cdr3_nt: TGTGCCAGCAGCTTATTCCCGGGAGGACGCACAGATACGCAGTATTTT; cdr3_aa: CASSLFPGGRTDTQYF
clone_size: -; v_call: TRBV7-9; j_call: TRBJ2-4; d_call: -; cdr3_nt: TGTGCCAGCAGCTTAGGGGACACGGCGAAAAACATTCAGTACTTC; cdr3_aa: CASSLGDTAKNIQYF
clone_size: -; v_call: TRBV3-1; j_call: TRBJ2-5; d_call: -; cdr3_nt: TGTGCCAGCAAAGCAAGCGGCCAAGAGACCCAGTACTTC; cdr3_aa: CASKASGQETQYF
clone_size: few; v_call: TRBV28; j_call: TRBJ1-2; d_call: -; cdr3_nt: TGTGCCAACAGTTTAGGCCAATTTAACTATGGCTACACCTTC; cdr3_aa: CANSLGQFNYGYTF
clone_size: -; v_call: TRBV5-5; j_call: TRBJ2-5; d_call: -; cdr3_nt: TGTGCCAGCAGCTTTTTTAGGGGCTCGCAAGAGACCCAGTACTTC; cdr3_aa: CASSFFRGSQETQYF
clone_size: many; v_call: TRBV6-1; j_call: TRBJ1-5; d_call: -; cdr3_nt: TGTGCCAGCAGCCCCTGGGGGCGCCTGGCCAATCAGCCCCAGCATTTT; cdr3_aa: CASSPWGRLANQPQHF
clone_size: few; v_call: TRBV19; j_call: TRBJ2-5; d_call: -; cdr3_nt: TGTGCCAGTAGTATATCTACCGGAGGGACCCAGTACTTC; cdr3_aa: CASSISTGGTQYF
clone_size: many; v_call: TRBV11-3; j_call: TRBJ2-1; d_call: TRBD1; cdr3_nt: TGTGCCAGCAGCTTGGGACAGGGGAGACTCAATGAGCAGTTCTTC; cdr3_aa: CASSLGQGRLNEQFF
clone_size: many; v_call: TRBV28; j_call: TRBJ2-2; d_call: -; cdr3_nt: TGTGCCAGCAGTCTACAGGGATGGGGGGAGCTGTTTTTT; cdr3_aa: CASSLQGWGELFF
clone_size: many; v_call: TRBV7-2; j_call: TRBJ2-3; d_call: TRBD2; cdr3_nt: TGTGCAAACGGGAGGGAGGGGCGTACGCAGTATTTT; cdr3_aa: CANGREGRTQYF
clone_size: -; v_call: TRBV6-2/TRBV6-3; j_call: TRBJ1-2; d_call: -; cdr3_nt: TGTGCCAGCAACCTCCGGGCCCTTCGTACCCAAATCTATGGCTACACCTTC; cdr3_aa: CASNLRALRTQIYGYTF
clone_size: many; v_call: TRBV5-1; j_call: TRBJ2-1; d_call: -; cdr3_nt: TGCGCCAGCAGCTACCGGGTGCCAGGGAGCATCCAGCCTCAATCGGATGAGCAGTTCTTC; cdr3_aa: CASSYRVPGSIQPQSDEQFF
clone_size: -; v_call: TRBV5-4; j_call: TRBJ1-3; d_call: -; cdr3_nt: TGTGCCAGCAGCTTCGGGAGCAGTGGGGGAAACACCATATATTTT; cdr3_aa: CASSFGSSGGNTIYF
clone_size: many; v_call: TRBV30; j_call: TRBJ1-5; d_call: -; cdr3_nt: TGTGCCTGGAGTACGACGGATAGCAATCAGCCCCAGCATTTT; cdr3_aa: CAWSTTDSNQPQHF
clone_size: few; v_call: TRBV6-1; j_call: TRBJ1-2; d_call: -; cdr3_nt: TGTGCCAGCAGACCCCAGGAGAGGGGCTACACCTTC; cdr3_aa: CASRPQERGYTF
clone_size: many; v_call: TRBV7-8; j_call: TRBJ2-7; d_call: TRBD2; cdr3_nt: TGTGCCAGCAGCTCCCATCGACTAGCGGGAGGACCCTCCTACGAGCAGTACTTC; cdr3_aa: CASSSHRLAGGPSYEQYF
clone_size: -; v_call: TRBV5-4; j_call: TRBJ2-7; d_call: TRBD2; cdr3_nt: TGTGCCAGCAGCTTTCCCGCGGGAGGGGGTAAGGAGCAGTACTTC; cdr3_aa: CASSFPAGGGKEQYF
clone_size: many; v_call: TRBV20-1; j_call: TRBJ2-3; d_call: TRBD2; cdr3_nt: TGCAGTGCTAGAGGGACTAGCGGGAGGACAGATACGCAGTATTTT; cdr3_aa: CSARGTSGRTDTQYF
clone_size: many; v_call: TRBV12-3/TRBV12-4; j_call: TRBJ2-1; d_call: -; cdr3_nt: TGTGCCAGCACTGTGTGGGGGAGTAACAATGAGCAGTTCTTC; cdr3_aa: CASTVWGSNNEQFF
clone_size: few; v_call: TRBV30; j_call: TRBJ1-2; d_call: TRBD1; cdr3_nt: TGTGCCTGGAGTGTAACCCCAGGGGGTAACTATGGCTACACCTTC; cdr3_aa: CAWSVTPGGNYGYTF
clone_size: -; v_call: TRBV20-1; j_call: TRBJ2-1; d_call: TRBD2; cdr3_nt: TGCAGTGCTAGAGTAGCGGGAGGGACTTACAATGAGCAGTTCTTC; cdr3_aa: CSARVAGGTYNEQFF
clone_size: -; v_call: TRBV12-3/TRBV12-4; j_call: TRBJ2-7; d_call: -; cdr3_nt: TGTGCCAGCAGGGGTCAGGGATTTTCCTACGAGCAGTACTTC; cdr3_aa: CASRGQGFSYEQYF